This is a list of T cell receptor beta chains from one sample in a study of shared clonotypes between healthy human individuals. This table comes from immunoSEQ multiplex PCR, and its TCRdb copy is limited to in-frame clones, with some not included. Of 2 million or so clones listed, 85% to 95% are singletons. Sequencing input: naive CD4+ T cells sorted from blood. All receptors derive from a man between 18 and 29 years old in good health. Both conserved end residues are part of each CDR3. The D gene is left open where the match is weak. Clone size is shown for a subset of rows, as once, few, many or a class of expanded clone.

d_gene: -; len: 14; v_gene: TRBV28; j_gene: TRBJ2-7; abundance: -; CDR3aa: CASSFFPESYEQYF; CDR3nt: TGTGCCAGCAGTTTTTTTCCTGAATCCTACGAGCAGTACTTC
d_gene: -; len: 13; v_gene: TRBV29-1; j_gene: TRBJ1-6; abundance: -; CDR3aa: CSVRGTYNSPLHF; CDR3nt: TGCAGCGTAAGGGGGACCTATAATTCACCCCTCCACTTT
d_gene: -; len: 14; v_gene: TRBV4-1; j_gene: TRBJ1-2; abundance: -; CDR3aa: CASSQDRGGYGYTF; CDR3nt: TGCGCCAGCAGCCAAGACCGGGGGGGCTATGGCTACACCTTC
d_gene: -; len: 13; v_gene: TRBV28; j_gene: TRBJ1-1; abundance: -; CDR3aa: CASSSRDTPEAFF; CDR3nt: TGTGCCAGCAGTTCCCGGGACACCCCTGAAGCTTTCTTT
d_gene: TRBD1; len: 14; v_gene: TRBV9; j_gene: TRBJ2-7; abundance: -; CDR3aa: CASSFGQGGYEQYF; CDR3nt: TGTGCCAGCAGCTTCGGACAGGGGGGCTACGAGCAGTACTTC
d_gene: -; len: 18; v_gene: TRBV7-9; j_gene: TRBJ2-7; abundance: -; CDR3aa: CASSLPLGGGTEGSEQYF; CDR3nt: TGTGCCAGCAGCTTACCGCTCGGAGGGGGGACCGAGGGCTCCGAGCAGTACTTC
d_gene: TRBD1; len: 18; v_gene: TRBV5-1; j_gene: TRBJ2-1; abundance: -; CDR3aa: CASSSPRDRGLQYNEQFF; CDR3nt: TGCGCCAGCAGCTCCCCTCGGGACAGGGGGCTTCAGTACAATGAGCAGTTCTTC
d_gene: -; len: 11; v_gene: TRBV6-6; j_gene: TRBJ1-6; abundance: -; CDR3aa: CASSWGQEDHF; CDR3nt: TGTGCCAGCAGTTGGGGCCAGGAGGACCACTTT
d_gene: -; len: 13; v_gene: TRBV2; j_gene: TRBJ2-5; abundance: -; CDR3aa: CASSGGGGETQYF; CDR3nt: TGTGCCAGCAGTGGAGGAGGGGGAGAGACCCAGTACTTC
d_gene: -; len: 14; v_gene: TRBV7-3; j_gene: TRBJ2-1; abundance: once; CDR3aa: CASSREWQGSEQFF; CDR3nt: TGTGCCAGCAGCAGGGAGTGGCAGGGAAGTGAGCAGTTCTTC